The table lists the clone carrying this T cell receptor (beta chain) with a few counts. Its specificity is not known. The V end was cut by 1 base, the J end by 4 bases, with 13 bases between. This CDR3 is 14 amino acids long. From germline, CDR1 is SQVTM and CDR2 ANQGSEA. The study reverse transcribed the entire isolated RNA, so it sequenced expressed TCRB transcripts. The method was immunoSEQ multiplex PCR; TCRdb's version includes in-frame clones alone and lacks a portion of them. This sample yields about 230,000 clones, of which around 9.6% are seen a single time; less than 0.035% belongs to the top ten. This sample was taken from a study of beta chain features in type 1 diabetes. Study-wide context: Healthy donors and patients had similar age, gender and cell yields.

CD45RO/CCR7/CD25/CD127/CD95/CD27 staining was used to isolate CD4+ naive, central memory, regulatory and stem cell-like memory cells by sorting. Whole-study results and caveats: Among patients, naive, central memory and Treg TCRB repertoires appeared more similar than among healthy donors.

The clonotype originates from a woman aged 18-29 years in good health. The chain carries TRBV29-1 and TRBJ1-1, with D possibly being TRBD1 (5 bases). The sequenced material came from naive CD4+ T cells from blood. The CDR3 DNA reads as TGCAGCGTTGAAGTGGGACTATTGGGCACTGAAGCTTTCTTT. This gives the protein CSVEVGLLGTEAFF.